Described below is a single T cell receptor (beta chain) sequence and its context. This clonotype was detected once. Its recognized antigen is unknown. The sample holds no much larger clone one base away, and base qualities are not on file. Receptors were amplified or captured by PCR. Sequencer: Illumina HiSeq 2500. TCR library preparation used molecular barcoding, with unique molecular identifiers applied to normalize quantification of the TCRbeta repertoire. TCRdb passed the public sequencing reads through fastp at Q25 and MiXCR, retaining productive beta sequences. Each CDR3 protein gets just one entry, which takes the most common genes and DNA from the rows behind it. For this sample the table gives about 980,000 distinct CDR3 sequences, of which roughly 29% were detected only once. The leading ten clones occupy about 28% of the sample. This sample was included in a study of T-cell reconstitution after alpha-beta-depleted transplantation in children listed by TCRdb under 2016. Looking at the study overall: The study quantitatively tracked T-cell immune reconstitution after TCRalphabeta/CD19-depleted allogeneic hematopoietic cell transplantation in children using TCR repertoire profiling. General study outcomes and caveats: Hyperexpanded clone frequencies declined over subsequent months; after one year, T-cell counts and TCRbeta diversity were mostly attributed to newly produced T cells. The high TCRbeta diversity at day 60 in some patients was ascribed to recipient T cells and intrathymic progenitors that had survived conditioning. About two months after transplant, the apparently early recovery of alphabetaT-cell counts reportedly depended on just several hundred clones that had expanded rapidly and came from non-depleted graft cells.

Explained via the paper, the treatment or condition label denotes: allogeneic hematopoietic cell transplantation with graft depleted of TCRalphabeta T cells and CD19 B cells. The children who served as transplant recipients had been given grafts of TCRalphabeta/CD19-depleted allogeneic hematopoietic cells. From a lookup of the germline V gene, CDR1 and CDR2 are SGHTA and FQGTGA. V lost 5 bases and J lost 3 bases; the stretch between them is 16 bases long. Inclusive of the bounding cysteine and phenylalanine, the CDR3 is 15 residues long. Of all the DNA, just the CDR3 is kept, 45 bases in frame from base 1.

The material was PBMCs, mostly from graft donor cells, obtained 360 days after TCRalphabeta/CD19-depleted stem cell transplant. This sequence uses TRBV7-3 and TRBJ1-1, with TRBD1 as a weak D call on 5 bases. This receptor was obtained from a boy under two years old who had a stem cell transplant for SCID, so the T cells may come from the graft donor. The base sequence is TGTGCCAGCAGCCAGACTCCAGGGTTGGACACTGAAGCTTTCTTT. This translates into CASSQTPGLDTEAFF.